What follows are 22 T cell receptor beta chains derived from one specimen sequenced in a study of technical replicates of blood from a handful of donors. The assay was immunoSEQ multiplex PCR, and TCRdb's table has in-frame clones only and misses some. The repertoire consists of 95,000 to 100,000 clones, with roughly 95% occurring once and the leading ten covering approximately 0.2%. Sequenced input: T cells isolated from PBMCs. These receptors were obtained from a human donor in good health.

The rearrangement uses TRBV19 and TRBJ2-5; 8 bases match TRBD1. Trimming took 3 bases from V and 2 from J; bases not matched to a gene: 5. Germline values: CDR1 LNHDA, CDR2 SQIVND (reference sequence). This CDR3 spans 15 amino acids. CDR3 residues: CASSILQGAQETQYF. DNA of the CDR3: TGTGCCAGTAGTATCTTGCAGGGGGCGCAAGAGACCCAGTACTTC.

The J gene is TRBJ1-2, the V gene TRBV27; tentative D call: TRBD1 (6 bases). V was clipped by 6 bases and J by 6 bases, with 17 bases between them. The CDR3 consists of 14 residues. From germline, CDR1 is MNHEY and CDR2 SMNVEV (reference sequence). The CDR3 here is CASSANGQKHGYTF. CDR3 DNA sequence: TGTGCCAGCAGCGCCAATGGACAGAAGCATGGCTACACCTTC.

V gene TRBV2 combines with J gene TRBJ1-5, with D possibly being TRBD1 (5 bases). This CDR3 is 13 amino acids long. The V gene's germline CDR1 is SNHLY and CDR2 FYNNEI. V was pared by 7 bases and J by 5 bases, with 12 bases between. The CDR3 sequence: CASKEGWYQPQHF. In DNA form, the CDR3 reads TGTGCCAGCAAGGAGGGGTGGTATCAGCCCCAGCATTTT.

The rearrangement joins TRBV29-1 to TRBJ2-6; the match to TRBD2 covers 7 bases. Germline lookup yields CDR1 SQVTM and CDR2 ANQGSEA. This CDR3 spans 14 amino acids. Unmatched junction bases numbered 4, after V lost 7 bases and J lost 1 base. CDR3 coding DNA: TGCAGCGCGGGGGGAGGGTCTGGGGCCAACGTCCTGACTTTC. This translates into CSAGGGSGANVLTF.

This chain links TRBV4-1 with TRBJ1-2; the D gene is possibly TRBD1 (6 bases). V was clipped by 2 bases and J by 8 bases, with 21 bases between them. Germline V gene sequence: CDR1 MGHRA, CDR2 YSYEKL. This CDR3 contains 16 residues. The CDR3 sequence: CASSQPTSGGRGGYTF. Written as DNA, the CDR3 is TGCGCCAGCAGCCAACCTACCTCGGGAGGCAGGGGCGGCTACACCTTC.

The rearrangement links TRBV19 to TRBJ1-2; TRBD1 aligns across 7 bases. With 3 bases clipped from V and 5 bases from J, the junction kept 3 bases outside the gene matches. The CDR3 is made up of 13 amino acids. The germline CDR1 and CDR2 sequences are LNHDA and SQIVND (reference sequence). The CDR3 nucleotides read TGTGCCAGTAGTATTTCAGGGGGTTATGGCTACACCTTC. Residues: CASSISGGYGYTF.

Here the CDR3 reads CASSYKPGQSLGPLHF. The CDR3 coding sequence is TGTGCCAGCAGTTACAAGCCGGGACAGAGCCTTGGGCCCCTCCACTTT. The rearrangement links TRBV6-5 to TRBJ1-6; TRBD1 matches 7 bases. The CDR3 is 16 residues long. V trimming: 2 bases; J trimming: 13 bases; junction bases outside the gene matches: 14. Germline-derived CDR1 and CDR2 are MNHEY and SVGAGI.

This clone appeared a single time. The chain has TRBV2 and TRBJ2-7; TRBD1 agrees at 8 bases. In germline, CDR1 is SNHLY, CDR2 FYNNEI. V gave up 5 bases and J gave up 6 bases; unmatched junction bases: 9. This CDR3 has 14 residues. This CDR3 is CASSQGAGGFEQYF. The CDR3 bases are TGTGCCAGCAGTCAGGGGGCAGGTGGCTTCGAGCAGTACTTC.

V usage is TRBV18 and J usage is TRBJ1-1, with unresolved D. V was shortened by 1 base and J by 1 base, with 7 bases between the two germline ends. Germline assignment: CDR1 KGHSH and CDR2 LQKENI. The CDR3 consists of 14 residues. For the CDR3, the DNA is TGTGCCAGCTCACCACGAGAAGCGAACACTGAAGCTTTCTTT. This translates into CASSPREANTEAFF.

This clone was observed a single time. V is TRBV4-1 and J is TRBJ2-2, with D uncertain. Germline V gene sequence: CDR1 MGHRA, CDR2 YSYEKL. The CDR3 consists of 15 residues. V was pared by 2 bases and J by 0 bases, with 7 bases between. The CDR3 nucleotides read TGCGCCAGCAGCCAATTATGGCCGAACACCGGGGAGCTGTTTTTT. It is translated as CASSQLWPNTGELFF.

The chain links TRBV29-1 to TRBJ2-1, with D perhaps matching TRBD1 (5 bases). The germline CDR1 and CDR2 sequences are SQVTM and ANQGSEA. The CDR3 contains 10 residues. Trimming took 2 bases from V and 9 from J, leaving 5 bases between them. The CDR3 coding sequence is TGCAGCGTTGAAAGGGGTGAGCAGTTCTTC. It yields the protein CSVERGEQFF.

The chain carries TRBV27 and TRBJ1-1; possible D gene TRBD1, 5 bases. Germline V CDR1 and CDR2: MNHEY, SMNVEV (reference sequence). The CDR3 runs to 14 residues. V shed 6 bases and J shed 0 bases, with 11 bases lying between them. The CDR3 is CASRLTVLNTEAFF. The CDR3 DNA is TGTGCCAGCAGATTGACAGTGCTGAACACTGAAGCTTTCTTT.

This clone was counted once. The J gene is TRBJ2-5, the V gene TRBV5-1; TRBD1 might be the D (6 bases). Looked up from germline, CDR1 is SGHRS and CDR2 is YFSETQ. The ends were cut back, 0 bases at V and 4 bases at J, with 16 bases in the middle. CDR3 length: 16 residues. CDR3: CASSLGPNRVGETQYF. The CDR3, as DNA: TGCGCCAGCAGCTTGGGGCCGAACAGGGTGGGAGAGACCCAGTACTTC. Together with reference TRBV5-1 and TRBJ2-5, the CDR3 gives the full variable domain: KAGVTQTPRYLIKTRGQQVTLSCSPISGHRSVSWYQQTPGQGLQFLFEYFSETQRNKGNFPGRFSGRQFSNSRSEMNVSTLELGDSALYLCASSLGPNRVGETQYFGPGTRLLVL.

This chain joins TRBV14 and TRBJ2-6; D might be TRBD1 (6 bases). Trimming left V 1 base short and J 1 base short, with 17 bases between. CDR1 and CDR2 from the germline V gene are SGHDN and FVKESK. The CDR3 extends over 19 amino acids. The CDR3 loop reads CASSQGRQGLFSGANVLTF. The CDR3 region has the DNA TGTGCCAGCAGCCAAGGGCGGCAGGGGTTATTTTCTGGGGCCAACGTCCTGACTTTC.

The rearrangement uses TRBV7-8 and TRBJ1-5; no reliable D call. CDR3 length: 17 residues. Deletions cut 0 bases from V and 2 bases from J, with 14 bases between. Germline-derived CDR1 and CDR2 are SGHVS and FQNEAQ. The CDR3 DNA sequence: TGTGCCAGCAGCTTAGCGAGGCAGCTTCGCGGCAATCAGCCCCAGCATTTT. It translates to CASSLARQLRGNQPQHF.

Regarding this clone: At one end the junction does not follow the germline gene, possibly because of a read error. The chain is built from TRBV11-3 and TRBJ2-5, with D possibly being TRBD2 (6 bases). The germline V gene encodes CDR1 SGHNT and CDR2 YENEEA. The CDR3 sequence is 11 residues long. In nucleotides, the CDR3 is TGTGCCAGCAGCGCAATGGGGGGTCCCCACTTC. Its protein product is CASSAMGGPHF.

The chain couples TRBV6-1 to TRBJ1-2; 11 positions match TRBD1. After removal of 1 base from V and 7 bases from J, the junction contained 8 bases not matched to a gene. This CDR3 is 16 amino acids long. The germline gives CDR1 MNHNS, CDR2 SASEGT. The CDR3 sequence is CASSEDSRTGGFGYTF. CDR3 DNA sequence: TGTGCCAGCAGTGAAGATTCGAGGACAGGGGGCTTTGGCTACACCTTC.

This clone has just one count. This rearrangement joins TRBV18 to TRBJ2-5; D perhaps matches TRBD1 (6 bases). Germline V lookup: CDR1 KGHSH, CDR2 LQKENI. This CDR3 region has 15 residues. V dropped 6 bases and J dropped 7 bases, with 21 bases sitting between them. This chain's CDR3 is CASSLEQGPQGTQYF. In DNA, the CDR3 is TGTGCCAGCTCCCTCGAGCAGGGGCCACAGGGGACCCAGTACTTC. Supplemented by reference TRBV18 and TRBJ2-5, the full variable domain reads NAGVMQNPRHLVRRRGQEARLRCSPMKGHSHVYWYRQLPEEGLKFMVYLQKENIIDESGMPKERFSAEFPKEGPSILRIQQVVRGDSAAYFCASSLEQGPQGTQYFGPGTRLLVL.

The chain links TRBV7-2 to TRBJ2-5; 7 bases agree with TRBD1. CDR3 length equals 14 residues. CDR1 and CDR2 from the germline V gene are SGHTA and FQGNSA. Trimming removed 4 bases from V and 5 bases from J; junction bases left unmatched: 7. The CDR3 bases are TGTGCCAGCAGCTACAACAGGGGTTTGGAGACCCAGTACTTC. It encodes CASSYNRGLETQYF.

This chain links TRBV27 with TRBJ2-7; 12 bases line up with TRBD2. The V and J ends lost 4 bases and 1 base, in that order; junction bases with no gene match: 20. This CDR3 has 21 amino acids. Germline V gene lookup returns CDR1 MNHEY and CDR2 SMNVEV (reference sequence). For the CDR3, the DNA is TGTGCCAGCAGTTCGCTCCAACTCTCGAGGACTAGCGGGACGTATTCCTACGAGCAGTACTTC. As protein: CASSSLQLSRTSGTYSYEQYF.

This chain uses TRBV19 with TRBJ1-2; the match to TRBD1 covers 9 bases. Germline-derived CDR1 and CDR2 are LNHDA and SQIVND (reference sequence). The CDR3 runs 15 residues. V gave up 6 bases and J gave up 6 bases; unmatched junction bases: 11. CDR3 region: CASSLQWGQGNGYTF. In DNA form, the CDR3 reads TGTGCCAGTAGCCTACAGTGGGGACAGGGAAATGGCTACACCTTC. The full variable domain, in which reference TRBV19 and TRBJ1-2 provide the parts outside the CDR3, is DGGITQSPKYLFRKEGQNVTLSCEQNLNHDAMYWYRQDPGQGLRLIYYSQIVNDFQKGDIAEGYSVSREKKESFPLTVTSAQKNPTAFYLCASSLQWGQGNGYTFGSGTRLTVV.

This chain joins TRBV11-2 and TRBJ2-3; D ambiguous. The CDR3 is 14 residues long. Trimming took 1 base from V and 2 from J, leaving 7 bases between them. CDR1 is SGHAT, CDR2 FQNNGV, per germline. This chain's CDR3 is CASSLVVLTDTQYF. For the CDR3, the DNA is TGTGCCAGCAGCTTAGTTGTTCTCACAGATACGCAGTATTTT.